A single T cell receptor (beta chain) is shown here with its context. The antigen is unknown. This CDR3 spans 13 amino acids. The germline CDR1 and CDR2 sequences are SGHRS and YFSETQ. V gave up 2 bases and J gave up 6 bases, with 10 bases separating them. RNA transcripts gave rise to amplified TCR beta CDR3 regions. HTBI primers were the set used in a first-round RT-PCR of the TCR CDR3. Each CDR3 protein is one row after TCRdb ran MiXCR on the multiplex PCR reads. The top ten clones hold about 49% of a sample with 300,000 to 400,000 distinct CDR3 sequences, around a sixth of them seen once. The data belong to a study of T cells in Graves' hyperthyroidism and ophthalmopathy. Notes on the study in general: Ophthalmopathy and stable hyperthyroidism were separated by a 13 V-J model.

V and J are TRBV5-1 and TRBJ2-3; D remains ambiguous. Material for sequencing was blood. The source is a woman in her forties or fifties with Graves' hyperthyroidism. The CDR3 here is CASSFDEADTQYF. As DNA, the CDR3 is TGCGCCAGCAGCTTCGACGAGGCGGATACGCAGTATTTT.